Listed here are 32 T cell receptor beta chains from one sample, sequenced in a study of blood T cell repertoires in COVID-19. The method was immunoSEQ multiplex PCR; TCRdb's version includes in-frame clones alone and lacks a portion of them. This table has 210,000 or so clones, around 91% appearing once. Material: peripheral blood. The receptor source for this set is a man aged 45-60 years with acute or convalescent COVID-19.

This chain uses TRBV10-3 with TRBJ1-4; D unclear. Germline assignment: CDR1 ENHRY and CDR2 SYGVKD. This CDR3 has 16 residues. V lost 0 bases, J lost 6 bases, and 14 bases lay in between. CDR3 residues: CAISESVGRLHEKLFF. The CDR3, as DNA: TGTGCCATCAGTGAGTCGGTCGGCAGGCTTCATGAAAAACTGTTTTTT.

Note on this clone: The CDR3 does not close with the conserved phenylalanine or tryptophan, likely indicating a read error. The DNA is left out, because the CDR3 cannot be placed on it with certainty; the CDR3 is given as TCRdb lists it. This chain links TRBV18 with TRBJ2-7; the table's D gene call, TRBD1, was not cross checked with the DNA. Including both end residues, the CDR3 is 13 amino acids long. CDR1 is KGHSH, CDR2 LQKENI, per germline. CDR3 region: CASSPPEGAPLFY.

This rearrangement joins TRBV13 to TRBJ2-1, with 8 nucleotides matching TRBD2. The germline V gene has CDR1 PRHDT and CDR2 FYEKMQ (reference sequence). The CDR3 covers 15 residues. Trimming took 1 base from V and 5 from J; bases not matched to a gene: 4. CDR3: CASSLDGRENNEQFF. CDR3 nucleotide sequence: TGTGCCAGCAGCTTAGACGGGAGGGAGAACAATGAGCAGTTCTTC. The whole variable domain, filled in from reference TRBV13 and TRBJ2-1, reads AAGVIQSPRHLIKEKRETATLKCYPIPRHDTVYWYQQGPGQDPQFLISFYEKMQSDKGSIPDRFSAQQFSDYHSELNMSSLELGDSALYFCASSLDGRENNEQFFGPGTRLTVL.

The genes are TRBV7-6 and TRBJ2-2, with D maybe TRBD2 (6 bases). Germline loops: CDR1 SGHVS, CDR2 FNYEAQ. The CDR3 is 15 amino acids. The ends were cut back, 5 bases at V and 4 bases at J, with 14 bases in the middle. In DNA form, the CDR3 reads TGTGCCAGCAGCCCCCCAGCGCGGGGCACCGGGGAGCTGTTTTTT. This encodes CASSPPARGTGELFF.

This chain's CDR3 is CASSLEGGPYNEQFF. The CDR3 DNA sequence: TGTGCCAGCAGCTTGGAGGGAGGGCCTTACAATGAGCAGTTCTTC. The V and J genes are TRBV5-5 and TRBJ2-1; TRBD2 agrees at 7 bases. V lost 0 bases, J lost 4 bases, and 4 bases stayed unmatched. CDR3 length: 15 amino acids. Germline V gene lookup returns CDR1 SGHKS and CDR2 YYEKEE (reference sequence).

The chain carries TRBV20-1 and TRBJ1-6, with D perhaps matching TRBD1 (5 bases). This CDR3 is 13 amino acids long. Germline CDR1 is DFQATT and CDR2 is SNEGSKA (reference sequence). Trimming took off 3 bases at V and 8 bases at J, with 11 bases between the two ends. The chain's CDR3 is CSASRQGDSPLHF. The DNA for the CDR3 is TGCAGTGCTAGTAGGCAGGGCGATTCACCCCTCCACTTT.

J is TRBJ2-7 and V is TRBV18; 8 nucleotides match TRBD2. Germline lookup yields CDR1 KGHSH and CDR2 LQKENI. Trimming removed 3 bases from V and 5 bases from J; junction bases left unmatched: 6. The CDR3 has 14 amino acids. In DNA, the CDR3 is TGTGCCAGCTCACCCGCAGCGGGAGCGAACGAGCAGTACTTC. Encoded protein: CASSPAAGANEQYF.

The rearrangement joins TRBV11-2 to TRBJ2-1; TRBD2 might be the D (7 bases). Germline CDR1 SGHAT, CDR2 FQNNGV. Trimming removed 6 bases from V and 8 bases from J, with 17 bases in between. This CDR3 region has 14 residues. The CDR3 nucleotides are TGTGCCAGCAGTCAAGGGGGGGCGGCCGATGAGCAGTTCTTC. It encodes CASSQGGAADEQFF.

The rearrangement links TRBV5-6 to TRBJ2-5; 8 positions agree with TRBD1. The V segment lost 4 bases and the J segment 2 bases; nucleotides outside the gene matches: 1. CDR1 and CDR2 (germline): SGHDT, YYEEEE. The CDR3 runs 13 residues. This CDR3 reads CASSRTGQETQYF. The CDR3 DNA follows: TGTGCCAGCAGCCGGACAGGGCAAGAGACCCAGTACTTC.

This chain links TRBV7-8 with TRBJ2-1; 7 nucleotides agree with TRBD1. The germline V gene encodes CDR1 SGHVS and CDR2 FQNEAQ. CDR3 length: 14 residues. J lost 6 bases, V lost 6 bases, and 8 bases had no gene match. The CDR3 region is CASSSGGRGNEQFF. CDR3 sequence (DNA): TGTGCCAGCAGTTCAGGGGGAAGGGGCAATGAGCAGTTCTTC.

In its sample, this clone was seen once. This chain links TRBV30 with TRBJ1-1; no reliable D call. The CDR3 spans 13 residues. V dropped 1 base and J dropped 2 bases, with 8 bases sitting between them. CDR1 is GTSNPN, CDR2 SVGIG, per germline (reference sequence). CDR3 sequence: CAWSADLNTEAFF. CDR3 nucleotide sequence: TGTGCCTGGAGTGCAGATCTTAACACTGAAGCTTTCTTT.

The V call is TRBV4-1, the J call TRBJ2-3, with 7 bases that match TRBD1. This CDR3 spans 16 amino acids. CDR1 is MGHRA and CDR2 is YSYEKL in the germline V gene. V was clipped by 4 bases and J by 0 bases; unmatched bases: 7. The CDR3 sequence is CASSRDRVSSTDTQYF. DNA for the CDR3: TGCGCCAGCAGCCGCGACAGGGTCTCTAGCACAGATACGCAGTATTTT.

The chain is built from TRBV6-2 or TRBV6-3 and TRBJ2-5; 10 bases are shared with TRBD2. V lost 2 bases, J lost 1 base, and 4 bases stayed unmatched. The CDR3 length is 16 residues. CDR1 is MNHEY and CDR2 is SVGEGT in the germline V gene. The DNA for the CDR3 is TGTGCCAGCAGTTACCATCTAGCGGGGGCCCAAGAGACCCAGTACTTC. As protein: CASSYHLAGAQETQYF.

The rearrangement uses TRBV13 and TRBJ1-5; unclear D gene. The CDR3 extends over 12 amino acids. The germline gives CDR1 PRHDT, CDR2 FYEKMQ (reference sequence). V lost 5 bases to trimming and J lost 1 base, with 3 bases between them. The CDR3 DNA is TGTGCCAGCAGCGTAAGCAATCAGCCCCAGCATTTT. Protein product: CASSVSNQPQHF.

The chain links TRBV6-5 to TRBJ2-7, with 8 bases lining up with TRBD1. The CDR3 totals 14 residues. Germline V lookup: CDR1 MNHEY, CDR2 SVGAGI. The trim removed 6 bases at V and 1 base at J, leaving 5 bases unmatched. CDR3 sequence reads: CASSADRDSYEQYV. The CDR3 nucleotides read TGTGCCAGCAGCGCGGACAGGGATTCCTACGAGCAGTACGTC.

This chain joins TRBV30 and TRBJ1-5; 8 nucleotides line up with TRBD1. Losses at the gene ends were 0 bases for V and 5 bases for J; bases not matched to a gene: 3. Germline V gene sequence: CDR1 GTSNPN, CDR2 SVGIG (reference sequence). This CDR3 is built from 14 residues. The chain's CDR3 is CAWSVLTGDQPQHF. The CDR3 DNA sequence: TGTGCCTGGAGTGTGTTGACAGGGGATCAGCCCCAGCATTTT.

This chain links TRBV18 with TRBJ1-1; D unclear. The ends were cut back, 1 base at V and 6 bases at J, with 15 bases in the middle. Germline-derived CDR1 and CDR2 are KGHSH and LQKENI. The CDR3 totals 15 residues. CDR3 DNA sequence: TGTGCCAGCTCACCACGGTCAGACTGGTACGCTGAAGCTTTCTTT. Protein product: CASSPRSDWYAEAFF. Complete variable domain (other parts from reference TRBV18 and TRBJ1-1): NAGVMQNPRHLVRRRGQEARLRCSPMKGHSHVYWYRQLPEEGLKFMVYLQKENIIDESGMPKERFSAEFPKEGPSILRIQQVVRGDSAAYFCASSPRSDWYAEAFFGQGTRLTVV.

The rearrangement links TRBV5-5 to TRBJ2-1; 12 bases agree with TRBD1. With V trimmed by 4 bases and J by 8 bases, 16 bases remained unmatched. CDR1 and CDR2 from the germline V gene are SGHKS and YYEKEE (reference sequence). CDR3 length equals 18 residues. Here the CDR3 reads CASSLAFAGTGGLDEQFF. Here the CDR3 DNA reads TGTGCCAGCAGCCTCGCCTTCGCCGGGACAGGGGGCTTGGATGAGCAGTTCTTC.

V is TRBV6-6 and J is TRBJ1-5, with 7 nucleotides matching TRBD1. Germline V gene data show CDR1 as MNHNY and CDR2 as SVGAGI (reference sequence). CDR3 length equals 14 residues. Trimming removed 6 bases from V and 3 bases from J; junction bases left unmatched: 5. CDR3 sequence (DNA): TGTGCCAGCAGCCAAACAGGGGTCAATCAGCCCCAGCATTTT. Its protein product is CASSQTGVNQPQHF.

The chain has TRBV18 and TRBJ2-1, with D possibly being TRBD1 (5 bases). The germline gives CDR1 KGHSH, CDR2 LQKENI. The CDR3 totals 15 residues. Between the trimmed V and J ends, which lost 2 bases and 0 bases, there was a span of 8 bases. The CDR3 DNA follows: TGTGCCAGCTCACCAGCCGACAGCTCCTACAATGAGCAGTTCTTC. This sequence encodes CASSPADSSYNEQFF. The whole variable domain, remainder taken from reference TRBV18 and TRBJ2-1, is NAGVMQNPRHLVRRRGQEARLRCSPMKGHSHVYWYRQLPEEGLKFMVYLQKENIIDESGMPKERFSAEFPKEGPSILRIQQVVRGDSAAYFCASSPADSSYNEQFFGPGTRLTVL.

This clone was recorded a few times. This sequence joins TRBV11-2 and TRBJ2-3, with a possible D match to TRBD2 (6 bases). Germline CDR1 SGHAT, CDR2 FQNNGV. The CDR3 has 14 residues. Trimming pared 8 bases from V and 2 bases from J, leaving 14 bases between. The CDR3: CASGWRVFTDTQYF. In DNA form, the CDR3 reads TGTGCCAGCGGCTGGAGGGTTTTCACAGATACGCAGTATTTT.

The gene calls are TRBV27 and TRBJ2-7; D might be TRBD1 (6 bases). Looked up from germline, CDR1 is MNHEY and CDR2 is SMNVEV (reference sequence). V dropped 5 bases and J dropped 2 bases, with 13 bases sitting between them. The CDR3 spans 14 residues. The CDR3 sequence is CASSENRVTYEQYF. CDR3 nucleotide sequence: TGTGCCAGCAGTGAGAACAGGGTCACCTACGAGCAGTACTTC.

For the CDR3, the DNA is TGTGCCAGCAGTTCCCCGGACAGGGGGACAGATACGCAGTATTTT. It translates to CASSSPDRGTDTQYF. V gene TRBV28 combines with J gene TRBJ2-3, with TRBD1 matching 10 bases. Germline CDR1 and CDR2: MDHEN and SYDVKM. V lost 4 bases, J lost 3 bases, and 4 bases stayed unmatched. CDR3 length equals 15 residues.

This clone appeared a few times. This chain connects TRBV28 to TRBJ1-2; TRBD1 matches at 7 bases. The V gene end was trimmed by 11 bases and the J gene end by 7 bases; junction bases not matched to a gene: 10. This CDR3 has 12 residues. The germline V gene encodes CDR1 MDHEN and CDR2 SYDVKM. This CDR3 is CASQTTGLGYTF. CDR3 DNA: TGTGCCTCACAAACGACAGGGCTTGGCTACACCTTC.

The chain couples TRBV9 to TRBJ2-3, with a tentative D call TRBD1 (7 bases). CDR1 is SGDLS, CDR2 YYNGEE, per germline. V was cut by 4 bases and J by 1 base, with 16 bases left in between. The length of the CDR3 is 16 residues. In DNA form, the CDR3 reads TGTGCCAGCAGCCCTAGTCAGGGGGGCGGCACAGATACGCAGTATTTT. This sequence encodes CASSPSQGGGTDTQYF.

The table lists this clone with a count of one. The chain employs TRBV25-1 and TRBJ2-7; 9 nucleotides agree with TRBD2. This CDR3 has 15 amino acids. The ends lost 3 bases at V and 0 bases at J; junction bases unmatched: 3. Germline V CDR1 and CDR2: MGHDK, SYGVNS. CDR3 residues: CASSDMTSGSYEQYF. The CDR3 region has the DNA TGTGCCAGCAGTGACATGACTAGCGGCTCCTACGAGCAGTACTTC.

The CDR3 sequence is CASSSEGANRNTEAFF. The CDR3 bases are TGTGCCAGCAGTTCCGAGGGGGCTAATAGGAACACTGAAGCTTTCTTT. The rearrangement uses TRBV28 and TRBJ1-1; the match to TRBD1 covers 7 bases. Unmatched junction bases numbered 9, after V lost 4 bases and J lost 1 base. This CDR3 is 16 amino acids long. Germline CDR1 and CDR2: MDHEN and SYDVKM.

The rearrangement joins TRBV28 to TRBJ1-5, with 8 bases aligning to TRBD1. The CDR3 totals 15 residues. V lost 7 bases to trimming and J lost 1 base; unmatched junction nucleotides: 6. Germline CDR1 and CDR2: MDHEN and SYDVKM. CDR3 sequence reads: CASIQGARSNQPQHF. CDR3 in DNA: TGTGCCAGCATTCAGGGGGCAAGGAGCAATCAGCCCCAGCATTTT.

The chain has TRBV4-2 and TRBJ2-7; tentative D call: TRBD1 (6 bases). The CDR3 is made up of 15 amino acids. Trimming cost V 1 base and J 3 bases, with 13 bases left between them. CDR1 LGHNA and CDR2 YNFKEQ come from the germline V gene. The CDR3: CASSQGGLAGYEQYF. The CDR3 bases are TGTGCCAGCAGCCAAGGGGGGCTGGCGGGCTACGAGCAGTACTTC.

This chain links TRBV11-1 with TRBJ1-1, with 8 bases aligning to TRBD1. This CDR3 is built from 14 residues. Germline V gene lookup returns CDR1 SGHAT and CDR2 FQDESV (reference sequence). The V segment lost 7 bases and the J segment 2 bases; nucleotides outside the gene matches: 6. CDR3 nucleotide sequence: TGTGCCAGCATCCAGGGGGCGCACAACACTGAAGCTTTCTTT. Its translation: CASIQGAHNTEAFF.

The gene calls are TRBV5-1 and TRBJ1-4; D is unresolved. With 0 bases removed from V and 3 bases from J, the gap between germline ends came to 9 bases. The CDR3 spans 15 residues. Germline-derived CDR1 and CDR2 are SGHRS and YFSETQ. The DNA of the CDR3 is TGCGCCAGCAGCTTGGTTCAGTCTTCTAATGAAAAACTGTTTTTT. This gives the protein CASSLVQSSNEKLFF.

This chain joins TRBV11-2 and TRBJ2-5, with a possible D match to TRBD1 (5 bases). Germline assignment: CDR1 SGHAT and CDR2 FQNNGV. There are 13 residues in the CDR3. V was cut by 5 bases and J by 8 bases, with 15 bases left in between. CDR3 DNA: TGTGCCAGCAGCCCCAGTGCCAGGGAAACCCAGTACTTC. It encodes CASSPSARETQYF.